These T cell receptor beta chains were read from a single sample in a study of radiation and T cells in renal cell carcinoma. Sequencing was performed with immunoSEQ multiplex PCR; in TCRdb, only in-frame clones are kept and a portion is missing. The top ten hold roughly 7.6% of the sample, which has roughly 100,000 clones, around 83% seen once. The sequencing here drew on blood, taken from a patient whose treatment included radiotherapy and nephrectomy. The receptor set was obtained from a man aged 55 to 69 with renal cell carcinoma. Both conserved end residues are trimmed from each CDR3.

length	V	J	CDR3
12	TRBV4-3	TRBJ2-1	ASSQEPLKNEQF
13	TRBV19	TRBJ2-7	ASSIFAGQGYEQY
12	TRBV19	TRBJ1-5	ASRTGDFNQPQH
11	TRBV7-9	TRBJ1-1	ASSPGGNTEAF
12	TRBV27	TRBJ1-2	ASSSSGLHYGYT
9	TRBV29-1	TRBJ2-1	SVESGRREF
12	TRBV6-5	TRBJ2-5	ASSTRTIQETQY
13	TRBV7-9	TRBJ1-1	ASSVITGGPTEAF
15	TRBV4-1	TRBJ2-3	ASSQVQISGSTDTQY
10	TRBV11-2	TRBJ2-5	ASSPQGETQY
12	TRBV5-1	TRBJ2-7	ASSLWTGGYEQY
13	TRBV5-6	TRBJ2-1	ASSFARVGGNEQF
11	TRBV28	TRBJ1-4	ASSYGKWEKLF
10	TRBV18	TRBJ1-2	ASSPQSYGYT
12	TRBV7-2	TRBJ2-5	ASSSQGSQETQY
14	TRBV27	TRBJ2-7	ASSLAPLSHSYEQY
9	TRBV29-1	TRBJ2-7	SVDYQGATS
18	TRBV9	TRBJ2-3	ASSPRPGRLAEGHRDTQY
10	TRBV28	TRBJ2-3	ASSLALGAQY
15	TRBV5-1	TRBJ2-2	ASSPFLTPTVSGELF
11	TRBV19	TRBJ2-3	ASSIGRGDTQY
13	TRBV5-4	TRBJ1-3	ASSSEGVLGNTIY
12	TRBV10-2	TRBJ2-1	ASRLKGSYNEQF
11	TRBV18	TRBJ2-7	ASSLRAMYEQY
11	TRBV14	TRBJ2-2	ASSQARAGELF
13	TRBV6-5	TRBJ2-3	ASIGLAGGTDTQY
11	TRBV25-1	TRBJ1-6	ASRREYNSPLH
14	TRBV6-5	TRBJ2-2	ASSYTNRGGNGELF
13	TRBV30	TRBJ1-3	AWSVGQGAGNTIY
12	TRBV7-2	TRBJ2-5	ASSFGGGQETQY
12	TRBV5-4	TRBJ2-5	ASRQAGGEETQY
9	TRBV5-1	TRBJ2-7	ASSFLHEQY
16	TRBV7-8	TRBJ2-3	ASSPRTSGASHSDTQY
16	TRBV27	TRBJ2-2	ASTHRLAGVPNTGELF
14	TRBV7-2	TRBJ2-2	ASSPSLATFTGELF
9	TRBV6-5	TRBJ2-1	ASSTSNEQF
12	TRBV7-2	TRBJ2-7	ASSLAWGQVEQY
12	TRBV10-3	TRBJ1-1	AISESGRDTEAF
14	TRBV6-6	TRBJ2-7	ASSYFRGLRHYEQY
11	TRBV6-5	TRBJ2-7	ASSYGQTYEQY
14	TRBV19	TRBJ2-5	ASSFSPGLPGETQY
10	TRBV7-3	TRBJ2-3	ASSSETGTQY
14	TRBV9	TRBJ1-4	ASSLRGETGHEKLF
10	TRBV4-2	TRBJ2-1	ASSQRGYEQF
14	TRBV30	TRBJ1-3	AWSVRTGIQEDTIY
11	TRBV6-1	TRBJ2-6	ASTIAGANVLT
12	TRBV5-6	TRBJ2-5	ASSLGPGRETQY
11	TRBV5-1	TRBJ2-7	ASSLDLPYEQY
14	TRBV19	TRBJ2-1	ASSQRVTSGYNEQF
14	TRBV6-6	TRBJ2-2	ASSYLGVEYTGELF
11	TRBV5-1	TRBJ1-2	ASSLAGNYGYT
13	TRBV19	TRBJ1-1	ASSIEKIWASQAF